This section outlines one T cell receptor beta chain sequence together with its context. Its matching antigen is unknown. This sample stems from a study of cytomegalovirus exposure and HLA in healthy donors. A multiplex PCR was run with 60 Vbeta primers and 13 Jbeta primers. Sequencing was performed with immunoSEQ multiplex PCR; in TCRdb, only in-frame clones are kept and a portion is missing. The table records about 130,000 clones, around 74% of them present only once. Overall study results and limits: Reportedly, TCR beta sequences accurately predicted HLA-A and HLA-B alleles in most subjects.

Germline values: CDR1 MNHEY, CDR2 SMNVEV (reference sequence). Trimming at V came to 5 bases and at J to 2 bases, leaving 19 bases not matched to a gene. The CDR3 loop spans 19 amino acids. Sequencing used PBMCs. The chain recombines TRBV27 with TRBJ2-3; TRBD1 aligns across 7 bases. The source is a man aged 30-40 years in good health and CMV-seronegative. The chain's CDR3 is CASSKIRDSNLKDTDTQYF. CDR3 bases: TGTGCCAGCAGTAAAATCCGGGACAGTAATCTTAAGGACACAGATACGCAGTATTTT.